These 28 T cell receptor beta chains originate from one sample sequenced in a study of shared clonotypes between healthy human individuals. Assay used: immunoSEQ multiplex PCR; TCRdb lists only in-frame clones, some missing. The sample lists approximately 340,000 clones; roughly 70% were seen once. What was sequenced was memory CD4+ T cells sorted from blood. Subset given: CD45RA-negative fraction. These receptors came from a man younger than 45 in good health.

This sequence joins TRBV13 and TRBJ2-5, with 9 bases identical to TRBD2. The CDR3 is 17 amino acids. Germline V lookup: CDR1 PRHDT, CDR2 FYEKMQ (reference sequence). Losses at the gene ends were 1 base for V and 4 bases for J; bases not matched to a gene: 10. CDR3 in DNA: TGTGCCAGCAGCTTAGACCTAGCGGGAAGAAGGGGAGAGACCCAGTACTTC. Encoded protein: CASSLDLAGRRGETQYF.

This rearrangement joins TRBV5-1 to TRBJ1-1; no definite D call. The CDR3 sequence is 17 residues long. The V end lost 0 bases, the J end lost 4 bases, and 19 bases lay between the germline ends. Germline-derived CDR1 and CDR2 are SGHRS and YFSETQ. In DNA, the CDR3 is TGCGCCAGCAGCTTGGCCTTGGCAGGCGGCGGTGGCACTGAAGCTTTCTTT. As protein: CASSLALAGGGGTEAFF.

This clone was seen at least ten times. The J gene is TRBJ2-2, the V gene TRBV28; 10 positions agree with TRBD2. Germline assignment: CDR1 MDHEN and CDR2 SYDVKM. This CDR3 comprises 15 residues. V lost 6 bases and J lost 6; bases outside the gene matches: 7. The CDR3 sequence: CASRPLAGASGELFF. Here the CDR3 DNA reads TGTGCCAGCAGACCGCTAGCGGGAGCTTCCGGGGAGCTGTTTTTT.

This clone came up a few times. The chain is built from TRBV11-2 and TRBJ2-7; 8 bases map to TRBD2. Germline CDR1 reads SGHAT; CDR2 reads FQNNGV. Unmatched junction bases numbered 7, after V lost 5 bases and J lost 1 base. The CDR3 length is 15 residues. Written as DNA, the CDR3 is TGTGCCAGCAGCGCGGGGAGCGGGAGTTCCTACGAGCAGTACTTC. It specifies CASSAGSGSSYEQYF. Combining the CDR3 with reference TRBV11-2 and TRBJ2-7 gives the whole variable domain EAGVAQSPRYKIIEKRQSVAFWCNPISGHATLYWYQQILGQGPKLLIQFQNNGVVDDSQLPKDRFSAERLKGVDSTLKIQPAKLEDSAVYLCASSAGSGSSYEQYFGPGTRLTVT.

The chain carries TRBV27 and TRBJ2-7; D uncertain. Trimming left V 0 bases short and J 4 bases short, with 10 bases between. The germline V gene has CDR1 MNHEY and CDR2 SMNVEV (reference sequence). This CDR3 region has 14 residues. CDR3 nucleotide sequence: TGTGCCAGCAGTTTATCTGGGCGACGGTACGAGCAGTACTTC. It specifies CASSLSGRRYEQYF.

V is TRBV5-6 and J is TRBJ2-6, with unresolved D. Germline lookup yields CDR1 SGHDT and CDR2 YYEEEE. The germline V and J ends were trimmed by 4 bases and 1 base, with 6 bases remaining between them. The CDR3 extends over 14 amino acids. The CDR3 loop reads CASSTPSGANVLTF. DNA for the CDR3: TGTGCCAGCAGCACACCTTCTGGGGCCAACGTCCTGACTTTC.

V and J are TRBV2 and TRBJ2-1; D is unclear. The V gene lost 4 bases and the J gene lost 15 bases, with 16 bases spanning the gap. The CDR3 spans 12 residues. From germline, CDR1 is SNHLY and CDR2 FYNNEI. CDR3 loop: CASSGTVTPPFF. The DNA of the CDR3 is TGTGCCAGCAGTGGTACGGTAACCCCCCCGTTCTTC.

The chain joins TRBV11-2 to TRBJ2-7; possibly TRBD2 for D (5 bases). Germline values: CDR1 SGHAT, CDR2 FQNNGV. There are 15 residues in the CDR3. V lost 7 bases to trimming and J lost 4 bases, with 20 bases between them. CDR3: CASKDFRGRGYEQYF. As DNA, the CDR3 is TGTGCCAGCAAAGATTTCCGAGGGCGTGGATACGAGCAGTACTTC.

A few counts support this clone. The chain combines TRBV18 with TRBJ2-2; no definite D call. The CDR3 totals 13 residues. Germline CDR1 is KGHSH and CDR2 is LQKENI. With 4 bases removed from V and 0 bases from J, the gap between germline ends came to 3 bases. The CDR3 sequence: CASSLANTGELFF. The CDR3 region has the DNA TGTGCCAGCTCACTCGCGAACACCGGGGAGCTGTTTTTT.

The V call is TRBV12-5, the J call TRBJ1-1, with D uncertain. The CDR3 has 13 residues. The V end was cut by 3 bases, the J end by 2 bases, with 7 bases between. Per germline, CDR1 LGHNT and CDR2 FRNRAP. The CDR3 loop is CASGFSGNTEAFF. CDR3 sequence (DNA): TGTGCTAGTGGTTTTTCAGGAAACACTGAAGCTTTCTTT.

The chain uses TRBV18 and TRBJ2-6; D may be TRBD1 (6 bases). The CDR3 spans 17 residues. Trimming took 1 base from V and 0 from J, leaving 10 bases between them. Germline CDR1 reads KGHSH; CDR2 reads LQKENI. The CDR3 sequence: CASSPRQDPSGANVLTF. Here the CDR3 DNA reads TGTGCCAGCTCACCACGACAGGACCCCTCTGGGGCCAACGTCCTGACTTTC.

This chain connects TRBV4-1 to TRBJ2-1; unclear D gene. Deletions cut 0 bases from V and 0 bases from J, with 15 bases between. This CDR3 is built from 18 residues. Germline V gene sequence: CDR1 MGHRA, CDR2 YSYEKL. CDR3: CASSQESIGYLSYNEQFF. In DNA, the CDR3 is TGCGCCAGCAGCCAAGAATCGATCGGCTACCTCTCCTACAATGAGCAGTTCTTC.

With regard to this clone: Other DNA sequences in this specimen translate into the identical CDR3. This chain connects TRBV18 to TRBJ2-3, with D hard to call. Trimming left V 1 base short and J 6 bases short, with 5 bases between. Germline lookup yields CDR1 KGHSH and CDR2 LQKENI. The CDR3 sequence is 12 residues long. In DNA form, the CDR3 reads TGTGCCAGCTCACCACTACCGGATACGCAGTATTTT. It codes for CASSPLPDTQYF.

This clone has only a few counts. A read error may account for a junction end that differs from germline. The rearrangement uses TRBV7-7 and TRBJ2-5; the match to TRBD2 covers 9 bases. The length of the CDR3 is 15 residues. Germline assignment: CDR1 SSHAT and CDR2 FNYEAQ (reference sequence). CDR3 in amino acids: CASSLGAGGIETQYF. The CDR3 DNA reads TGTGCTAGCAGCTTAGGAGCGGGGGGCATAGAGACCCAGTACTTC.

The rearrangement uses TRBV5-8 and TRBJ1-4, with D maybe TRBD1 (6 bases). The CDR3 has 16 residues. V was shortened by 4 bases and J by 4 bases, with 17 bases between the two germline ends. Germline lookup yields CDR1 SGHTS and CDR2 YDEGEE. CDR3 DNA: TGTGCCAGCAGCCCGGGGATCGACAGGATTAATGAAAAACTGTTTTTT. Translation: CASSPGIDRINEKLFF.

The sample holds a few counts of this clone. The chain couples TRBV28 to TRBJ1-5; D is unresolved. V shed 2 bases and J shed 1 base, with 9 bases lying between them. The CDR3 runs 15 residues. Germline CDR1 and CDR2: MDHEN and SYDVKM. In DNA form, the CDR3 reads TGTGCCAGCAGTTTAGTGTCGTTAAGCAATCAGCCCCAGCATTTT. This encodes CASSLVSLSNQPQHF. The full variable domain, completed using reference TRBV28 and TRBJ1-5, is DVKVTQSSRYLVKRTGEKVFLECVQDMDHENMFWYRQDPGLGLRLIYFSYDVKMKEKGDIPEGYSVSREKKERFSLILESASTNQTSMYLCASSLVSLSNQPQHFGDGTRLSIL.

J is TRBJ2-3 and V is TRBV28; tentatively, D is TRBD2 (6 bases). Germline V gives CDR1 MDHEN, CDR2 SYDVKM. Trimming stripped 6 bases from V and 0 bases from J, with 13 bases between. The CDR3 is made up of 15 amino acids. For the CDR3, the DNA is TGTGCCAGCAGGATTGAGAGCGGGAGCACAGATACGCAGTATTTT. Amino acid sequence: CASRIESGSTDTQYF.

The J gene is TRBJ2-1, the V gene TRBV7-2; no clear D. The CDR3 runs 13 residues. Germline lookup yields CDR1 SGHTA and CDR2 FQGNSA. Trimming stripped 3 bases from V and 3 bases from J, with 6 bases between. The CDR3 sequence: CASSFQVYNEQFF. The CDR3 DNA follows: TGTGCCAGCAGCTTTCAAGTCTACAATGAGCAGTTCTTC.

This sequence joins TRBV28 and TRBJ2-5; 7 bases map to TRBD2. V lost 3 bases to trimming and J lost 5 bases; unmatched junction nucleotides: 12. Germline V gene sequence: CDR1 MDHEN, CDR2 SYDVKM. The length of the CDR3 is 16 residues. The CDR3 is CASSFLGEWEGETQYF. DNA of the CDR3: TGTGCCAGCAGTTTTCTAGGAGAATGGGAGGGGGAGACCCAGTACTTC.

This chain uses TRBV11-2 with TRBJ1-1, with D hard to call. Germline CDR1 reads SGHAT; CDR2 reads FQNNGV. The CDR3 consists of 14 residues. V was clipped by 7 bases and J by 0 bases, with 12 bases between them. CDR3 in DNA: TGTGCCAGCACCTTCCAACAGCTGAACACTGAAGCTTTCTTT. It specifies CASTFQQLNTEAFF.

The V gene is TRBV19, the J gene TRBJ2-7; a possible D gene is TRBD2 (5 bases). Germline-derived CDR1 and CDR2 are LNHDA and SQIVND (reference sequence). The germline V and J ends were trimmed by 4 bases and 6 bases, with 25 bases remaining between them. The CDR3 has 17 amino acids. In DNA, the CDR3 is TGTGCCAGTAGTAACCCCCCGGCGGCTGCGGGCCGAGCCGAGCAGTACTTC. Translation: CASSNPPAAAGRAEQYF.

This chain links TRBV5-5 with TRBJ2-5; 7 nucleotides agree with TRBD1. Germline CDR1 is SGHKS and CDR2 is YYEKEE (reference sequence). CDR3 length: 14 amino acids. J was trimmed by 4 bases and V by 2 bases; bases with no gene match: 5. CDR3 nucleotides: TGTGCCAGCAGCTTAGCAGGGGGAAGAGAGACCCAGTACTTC. Its protein product is CASSLAGGRETQYF. Together with reference TRBV5-5 and TRBJ2-5, the CDR3 gives the full variable domain: DAGVTQSPTHLIKTRGQQVTLRCSPISGHKSVSWYQQVLGQGPQFIFQYYEKEERGRGNFPDRFSARQFPNYSSELNVNALLLGDSALYLCASSLAGGRETQYFGPGTRLLVL.

The J gene is TRBJ2-1, the V gene TRBV29-1; D is tentatively TRBD1 or TRBD2 (5 bases each). V dropped 4 bases and J dropped 0 bases, with 7 bases sitting between them. Germline-derived CDR1 and CDR2 are SQVTM and ANQGSEA. The CDR3 runs to 13 residues. The chain's CDR3 is CSVGGFSYNEQFF. The CDR3 coding sequence is TGCAGCGTTGGGGGGTTCTCCTACAATGAGCAGTTCTTC.

This clone occurred once. This chain links TRBV10-3 with TRBJ1-1; D not certain. In germline, CDR1 is ENHRY, CDR2 SYGVKD. V was shortened by 1 base and J by 6 bases, with 9 bases between the two germline ends. The CDR3 is 13 residues long. This CDR3 reads CAISEFGEAEAFF. The CDR3 region has the DNA TGTGCCATCAGTGAGTTTGGGGAAGCTGAAGCTTTCTTT.

The chain links TRBV5-4 to TRBJ1-1; TRBD1 matches at 9 bases. The J segment lost 6 bases and the V segment lost 2 bases, leaving 11 bases of the junction unmatched. The length of the CDR3 is 16 residues. Germline lookup yields CDR1 SGHNT and CDR2 YYREEE (reference sequence). The CDR3 region has the DNA TGTGCCAGCAGCTTCGGGACAGGGTCTTTGGTCGCTGAAGCTTTCTTT. Translated: CASSFGTGSLVAEAFF.

This chain links TRBV6-4 with TRBJ2-3; perhaps TRBD2 as D (6 bases). The CDR3 loop spans 15 amino acids. Germline-derived CDR1 and CDR2 are MRHNA and SNTAGT. V was pared by 8 bases and J by 2 bases, with 17 bases between. The CDR3 nucleotides read TGTGCCAGCTCCGGCAGGCGGGGCGCCACAGATACGCAGTATTTT. Amino acid sequence: CASSGRRGATDTQYF.

The chain links TRBV2 to TRBJ2-7; tentative D call: TRBD2 (6 bases). The CDR3 totals 14 residues. Looked up from germline, CDR1 is SNHLY and CDR2 is FYNNEI. Trimming took off 6 bases at V and 2 bases at J, with 14 bases between the two ends. CDR3 in amino acids: CASRKEGRTYEQYF. The CDR3 nucleotides read TGTGCCAGCAGAAAGGAGGGACGGACCTACGAGCAGTACTTC.

This clone was counted a few times. J is TRBJ2-1 and V is TRBV10-2, with TRBD2 as a possible D gene (6 bases). In germline, CDR1 is WSHSY, CDR2 SAAADI. This CDR3 contains 15 residues. V lost 7 bases and J 5 bases, leaving 18 bases between the germline ends. CDR3 loop: CASTRRGLANNEQFF. DNA of the CDR3: TGCGCCAGCACCCGAAGAGGTCTAGCGAACAATGAGCAGTTCTTC.